This record covers a single T cell receptor (beta chain). It was CD45RO-negative cells, positively selected for CCR7, that made up naive CD8 cells, with terminally differentiated effector memory CD45RA+ cells excluded. The data were obtained in a study of shared clonotypes between healthy human individuals. Produced via immunoSEQ multiplex PCR; TCRdb's table is partial and in-frame only. The profile covers under 850,000 clones, with around 92% appearing a single time and 24% taken by the ten largest. J lost 0 bases, V lost 8 bases, and 23 bases had no gene match. CDR1 LNHDA and CDR2 SQIVND come from the germline V gene (reference sequence). This CDR3 is 21 amino acids long.

The chain has TRBV19 and TRBJ2-1, with 9 bases fitting TRBD1. The TCR sequence derives from a man aged 30 to 45 in good health. The sample comprised naive CD8+ T cells sorted from blood. The CDR3, as DNA: TGTGCCAGTTCGCCCGACCTTCACAGGGGGCCAGAGGTTTTCTCCTACAATGAGCAGTTCTTC. Translated: CASSPDLHRGPEVFSYNEQFF. Supplemented by reference TRBV19 and TRBJ2-1, the full variable domain reads DGGITQSPKYLFRKEGQNVTLSCEQNLNHDAMYWYRQDPGQGLRLIYYSQIVNDFQKGDIAEGYSVSREKKESFPLTVTSAQKNPTAFYLCASSPDLHRGPEVFSYNEQFFGPGTRLTVL.